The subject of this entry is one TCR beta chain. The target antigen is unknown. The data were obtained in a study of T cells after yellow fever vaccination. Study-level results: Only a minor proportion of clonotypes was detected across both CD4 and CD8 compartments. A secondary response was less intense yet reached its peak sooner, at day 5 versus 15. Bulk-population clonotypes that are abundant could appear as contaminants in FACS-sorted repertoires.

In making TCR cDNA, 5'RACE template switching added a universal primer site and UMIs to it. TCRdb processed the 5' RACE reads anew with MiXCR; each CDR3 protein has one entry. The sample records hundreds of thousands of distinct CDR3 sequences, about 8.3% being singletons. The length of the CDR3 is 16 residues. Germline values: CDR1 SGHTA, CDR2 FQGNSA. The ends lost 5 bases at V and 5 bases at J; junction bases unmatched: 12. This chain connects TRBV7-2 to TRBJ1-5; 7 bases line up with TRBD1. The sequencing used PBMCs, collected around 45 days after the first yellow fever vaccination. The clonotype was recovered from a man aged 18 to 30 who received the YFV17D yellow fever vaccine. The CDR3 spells CASSPGGAFSYQPQHF. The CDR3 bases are TGTGCCAGCAGCCCAGGGGGGGCCTTCTCCTATCAGCCCCAGCATTTT.